This paragraph reports one TCR beta chain. The data stem from a study of blood T cell repertoires in COVID-19. Background on the study: There were acute and convalescent COVID-19 samples, and they came from the United States, Italy and Spain. The cDNA or gDNA used as material had been derived from T cells, B-cell-depleted T cells, or PBMCs.

Authors' processing steps: Reference gene primer amplification gave nucleated cell count estimates. Data came from immunoSEQ multiplex PCR; TCRdb stores just in-frame clones and leaves some out. For V, J and clone size, that table is used; D and trimming come from the DNA. The sample comprises almost 200,000 clones, roughly nine tenths of which are singletons, and about 0.72% rests with the top ten. This clonotype was obtained from a woman aged 70-85 years with acute or convalescent COVID-19. Sequences were obtained from peripheral blood.

Here the CDR3 reads CASSVGLATDTQYF. The CDR3 DNA sequence: TGTGCCAGCAGTGTGGGGCTAGCGACAGATACGCAGTATTTT. The chain has TRBV6-4 and TRBJ2-3, with D possibly matching TRBD2 (6 bases). V dropped 4 bases and J dropped 3 bases, with 11 bases sitting between them. The length of the CDR3 is 14 residues. From germline, CDR1 is MRHNA and CDR2 SNTAGT.